Listed here are 11 T cell receptor beta chains from one sample, sequenced in a study of T cell repertoires in cytomegalovirus infection. The antigens these receptors bind are not known. A single record per CDR3 protein comes from TCRdb applying MiXCR to the reads. Here the sample spans 800,000 to 950,000 distinct CDR3 sequences, 32% being singletons. Sequencing used cultured CD8+ T cells from PBMCs, obtained from culture after CMV antigen stimulation. All receptors derive from a human donor in good health (CMV status not recorded). Some clones in this sample may be carry-over from other donors' samples.

This clonotype was observed a few times. The V call is TRBV11-2, the J call TRBJ2-2, with a tentative D call TRBD1 (6 bases). V lost 8 bases and J lost 1, with 23 bases in between. Germline V gene data show CDR1 as SGHAT and CDR2 as FQNNGV. This CDR3 has 18 amino acids. The CDR3 sequence: CASDGAGAFLVNTGELFF. The CDR3 coding sequence is TGTGCCAGCGACGGGGCAGGGGCCTTCCTAGTGAACACCGGGGAGCTGTTTTTT.

About this clonotype itself: This may come from a read error, since a much larger clone is one base off. The CDR3 DNA follows: TGTGCCAGCAGCTGCAGTCCAGCGGCCGGGGAGCTGTTTTTT. It encodes CASSCSPAAGELFF. The rearrangement joins TRBV7-2 to TRBJ2-2; D is possibly TRBD2 (5 bases). CDR1 SGHTA and CDR2 FQGNSA come from the germline V gene. The CDR3 covers 14 residues. Trimming shortened V by 4 bases and J by 6 bases, and 12 bases separated the two germline ends.

This clonotype was seen more than once but under ten times. DNA of the CDR3: TGTGCCAGCGGGTTGGACAGGGATAGTGGCTACACCTTC. Translating gives CASGLDRDSGYTF. The chain recombines TRBV27 with TRBJ1-2; 8 bases map to TRBD1. Germline trimming cut 8 bases from V and 7 bases from J; bases unmatched to any gene: 9. This CDR3 comprises 13 residues. The germline CDR1 and CDR2 sequences are MNHEY and SMNVEV (reference sequence).

This clonotype has more than one count but fewer than ten. The genes are TRBV27 and TRBJ1-5; D is undetermined. The germline gives CDR1 MNHEY, CDR2 SMNVEV (reference sequence). The CDR3 is made up of 16 amino acids. V lost 0 bases to trimming and J lost 0 bases, with 9 bases between them. The CDR3 reads CASSLSIRGSNQPQHF. The DNA for the CDR3 is TGTGCCAGCAGTTTATCGATTCGTGGTAGCAATCAGCCCCAGCATTTT.

As to this clonotype: A much larger clone is a single base away; this may be a read error. The chain combines TRBV7-8 with TRBJ2-7; D call uncertain. The V gene lost 1 base and the J gene lost 3 bases, with 7 bases spanning the gap. CDR3 length: 13 amino acids. Germline CDR1 reads SGHVS; CDR2 reads FQNEAQ. For the CDR3, the DNA is TGTGCCAGCAGCTTAGACACCAACTACGAGCAGTACGTC. This codes for CASSLDTNYEQYV.

The chain is built from TRBV2 and TRBJ1-2, with 7 positions matching TRBD1. This CDR3 spans 14 amino acids. In germline, CDR1 is SNHLY, CDR2 FYNNEI. The V gene end was trimmed by 10 bases and the J gene end by 2 bases; junction bases not matched to a gene: 10. The CDR3 spells CATPIRGGNYGYTF. The CDR3 DNA follows: TGTGCCACCCCTATCAGGGGGGGGAACTATGGCTACACCTTC.

In this sample, this clonotype turned up a few times. The chain combines TRBV12-3 or TRBV12-4 with TRBJ2-7; D is uncertain. This CDR3 spans 10 amino acids. V lost 6 bases and J 9 bases, leaving 9 bases between the germline ends. DNA of the CDR3: TGTGCCAGCAGCGTCGTAGGGCAGTACGTC. Protein sequence: CASSVVGQYV.

The rearrangement joins TRBV4-2 to TRBJ2-1; 8 bases map to TRBD1. CDR3 length: 15 residues. Per germline, CDR1 LGHNA and CDR2 YNFKEQ. Trimming took 4 bases from V and 5 from J; bases not matched to a gene: 7. This chain's CDR3 is CASSPRTGRNNEQFF. CDR3 coding DNA: TGTGCCAGCAGCCCTCGGACAGGGCGGAACAATGAGCAGTTCTTC.

The table lists this clonotype with a count of one. The genes are TRBV6-2 or TRBV6-3 and TRBJ2-5; unclear D gene. Between the trimmed V and J ends, which lost 6 bases and 5 bases, there was a span of 22 bases. Germline loops: CDR1 MNHEY, CDR2 SVGEGT. CDR3 length: 16 residues. The CDR3 region has the DNA TGTGCCAGCAGCATCGACACCCACTTAGCCGGGGAGACCCAGTACTTC. This gives the protein CASSIDTHLAGETQYF.

There are many counts of this clonotype. The chain recombines TRBV12-3 or TRBV12-4 with TRBJ1-2; weak D call: TRBD1 (6 bases). CDR3 length equals 13 residues. Trimming took 5 bases from V and 4 from J, leaving 11 bases between them. CDR3 nucleotides: TGTGCCAGCAGTCCGGACAGTTCCTATGGCTACACCTTC. Its translation: CASSPDSSYGYTF.

The chain couples TRBV10-3 to TRBJ2-7; D gene unclear. This CDR3 is 13 amino acids long. Germline V gene sequence: CDR1 ENHRY, CDR2 SYGVKD. Trimming removed 6 bases at V and 6 bases at J, with 15 bases between. The CDR3 reads CAIRTGPTGEQYF. The CDR3 bases are TGTGCCATCAGAACTGGACCCACGGGCGAGCAGTACTTC.